Below are 26 T cell receptor beta chains sequenced from a single sample in a study of T cell responses to AZD1222 COVID-19 vaccine (dated by TCRdb to 2020 to 2023). The time point label corresponds to: about 28 days (+/-7) after the second vaccine dose. The treatment or condition label here, explained by the study, means: meningococcal conjugate vaccine given as trial control. Library preparation employed the immunoSEQ multiplex PCR assay. What TCRdb holds here is the immuneACCESS table cut down to in-frame rearrangements. Part of the clones is not present; checked against another copy, under half of the missing clones reflect an unresolved V gene, and the others are unexplained. Here the sample has some 170,000 clones; around 90% occur a single time. The ten largest make up roughly 4.3% of the sample. The specimen comprised peripheral blood, sampled 28 days after the second dose of the MenACWY control vaccine. Receptors were obtained from an adult who received the MenACWY meningococcal vaccine as a control.

The rearrangement joins TRBV28 to TRBJ1-2; no clear D. V was pared by 6 bases and J by 1 base, with 9 bases between. There are 13 residues in the CDR3. Germline CDR1 is MDHEN and CDR2 is SYDVKM. Here the CDR3 DNA reads TGTGCCAGCAGACCCGGCAGTAACTATGGCTACACCTTC. Its translation is CASRPGSNYGYTF.

The genes are TRBV6-1 and TRBJ2-7; the match to TRBD1 covers 7 bases. Germline V lookup: CDR1 MNHNS, CDR2 SASEGT. V was pared by 10 bases and J by 3 bases, with 12 bases of the junction left unmatched. This CDR3 has 14 amino acids. The CDR3 protein is CATWYEGAIYEQYF. CDR3 nucleotides: TGTGCCACCTGGTACGAGGGGGCTATCTACGAGCAGTACTTC.

Here the CDR3 reads CASSAGTGGQETQYF. The CDR3 DNA follows: TGTGCCAGCAGCGCTGGGACAGGGGGCCAAGAGACCCAGTACTTC. This sequence joins TRBV6-5 and TRBJ2-5; TRBD1 matches 11 bases. The CDR3 is made up of 15 amino acids. Germline CDR1 and CDR2: MNHEY and SVGAGI. V shed 6 bases, J shed 1 base, and the junction held 4 bases outside the gene matches.

V and J are TRBV7-2 and TRBJ1-6; D not certain. V was trimmed by 5 bases and J by 9 bases, leaving 17 bases between them. This CDR3 region has 15 residues. Germline-derived CDR1 and CDR2 are SGHTA and FQGNSA. The CDR3 DNA follows: TGTGCCAGCAGCCCACATCCTGGGAGGAGTTCACCCCTCCACTTT. It is translated as CASSPHPGRSSPLHF.

The chain uses TRBV5-1 and TRBJ2-7; 8 bases agree with TRBD2. This CDR3 comprises 14 residues. V was clipped by 7 bases and J by 9 bases; unmatched bases: 15. The germline V gene has CDR1 SGHRS and CDR2 YFSETQ. In DNA, the CDR3 is TGCGCCAGCGCCGCCGAGCGGGAGCGTGCGGGGCAGTACTTC. Its protein is CASAAERERAGQYF.

This CDR3 reads CASSPPGEISYEQYF. CDR3 coding DNA: TGTGCCAGCAGTCCGCCGGGGGAGATTTCCTACGAGCAGTACTTC. The rearrangement joins TRBV28 to TRBJ2-7; the D gene is possibly TRBD2 (6 bases). Germline values: CDR1 MDHEN, CDR2 SYDVKM. Deletions cut 5 bases from V and 1 base from J, with 15 bases between. The CDR3 covers 15 residues.

The chain employs TRBV19 and TRBJ2-1; 8 bases are shared with TRBD2. Germline values: CDR1 LNHDA, CDR2 SQIVND (reference sequence). V shed 7 bases and J 15 bases; nucleotides not matched to a gene: 14. CDR3 length: 13 residues. CDR3 DNA: TGTGCCAGTAACCCGGGGTCGACCGGGAGGGTGTTCTTC. Amino acid sequence: CASNPGSTGRVFF.

To note about this clone: Different DNA sequences within this sample yield the same CDR3. This rearrangement joins TRBV18 to TRBJ2-2; a weak D match, TRBD1 (5 bases). Germline CDR1 KGHSH, CDR2 LQKENI. Trimming shortened V by 3 bases and J by 2 bases, and 7 bases separated the two germline ends. CDR3 length: 14 amino acids. For the CDR3, the DNA is TGTGCCAGCTCACCCGGACAAAACACCGGGGAGCTGTTTTTT. It is translated as CASSPGQNTGELFF.

The chain employs TRBV27 and TRBJ2-1; D is unresolved. V lost 1 base, J lost 2 bases, and 3 bases lay in between. CDR1 and CDR2 from the germline V gene are MNHEY and SMNVEV (reference sequence). The CDR3 has 13 amino acids. The DNA of the CDR3 is TGTGCCAGCAGTTTATTGCCCTACAATGAGCAGTTCTTC. It yields the protein CASSLLPYNEQFF.

The chain employs TRBV30 and TRBJ2-3; unclear D gene. CDR1 and CDR2 from the germline V gene are GTSNPN and SVGIG (reference sequence). The CDR3 consists of 14 residues. V was cut by 1 base and J by 4 bases, with 12 bases left in between. CDR3 region: CAWSGGRAADTQYF. CDR3 DNA sequence: TGTGCCTGGAGTGGGGGTAGGGCCGCAGATACGCAGTATTTT. The entire variable domain, with the rest obtained from reference TRBV30 and TRBJ2-3, is as follows: SQTIHQWPATLVQPVGSPLSLECTVEGTSNPNLYWYRQAAGRGLQLLFYSVGIGQISSEVPQNLSASRPQDRQFILSSKKLLLSDSGFYLCAWSGGRAADTQYFGPGTRLTVL.

This clone was seen only once. The CDR3 DNA reads as TGTGCCAGCAGCTCACCGGGACAGGGGGTAGATACGCAGTATTTT. This encodes CASSSPGQGVDTQYF. The chain carries TRBV5-4 and TRBJ2-3, with 11 bases aligning to TRBD1. CDR1 SGHNT and CDR2 YYREEE come from the germline V gene (reference sequence). This CDR3 has 15 residues. V gave up 3 bases and J gave up 5 bases; unmatched junction bases: 5.

The chain links TRBV5-5 to TRBJ2-1; weak D call: TRBD2 (5 bases). V lost 2 bases, J lost 4 bases, and 10 bases lay in between. CDR1 and CDR2 from the germline V gene are SGHKS and YYEKEE (reference sequence). The CDR3 length is 14 residues. CDR3 in DNA: TGTGCCAGCAGCTTCCCCCCGGGGTACAATGAGCAGTTCTTC. Amino acid sequence: CASSFPPGYNEQFF.

This rearrangement joins TRBV28 to TRBJ2-4, with 9 bases that match TRBD2. Per germline, CDR1 MDHEN and CDR2 SYDVKM. The CDR3 contains 15 residues. Germline trimming cut 3 bases from V and 7 bases from J; bases unmatched to any gene: 7. The DNA for the CDR3 is TGTGCCAGCAGTTTTATTAGCGGGAGTTCTAACATTCAGTACTTC. This encodes CASSFISGSSNIQYF.

V is TRBV9 and J is TRBJ1-1; D is unclear. The CDR3 sequence is 14 residues long. V lost 4 bases and J lost 1, with 11 bases in between. The germline V gene has CDR1 SGDLS and CDR2 YYNGEE. CDR3 DNA sequence: TGTGCCAGCAGCTCAGGTCTCGGGAACACTGAAGCTTTCTTT. As protein: CASSSGLGNTEAFF. Using reference TRBV9 and TRBJ1-1 for the parts outside the CDR3, the full variable domain is DSGVTQTPKHLITATGQRVTLRCSPRSGDLSVYWYQQSLDQGLQFLIQYYNGEERAKGNILERFSAQQFPDLHSELNLSSLELGDSALYFCASSSGLGNTEAFFGQGTRLTVV.

The chain links TRBV7-2 to TRBJ1-2; no firm D call. CDR3 size: 16 residues. The V gene lost 0 bases and the J gene lost 1 base, with 12 bases spanning the gap. Germline CDR1 and CDR2: SGHTA and FQGNSA. CDR3 in amino acids: CASSLASPVGNYGYTF. The DNA for the CDR3 is TGTGCCAGCAGCTTAGCGAGTCCCGTCGGTAACTATGGCTACACCTTC.

The V and J genes are TRBV7-7 and TRBJ2-1; TRBD2 matches at 13 bases. Trimming cost V 5 bases and J 8 bases; bases outside gene matches: 9. The germline gives CDR1 SSHAT, CDR2 FNYEAQ (reference sequence). CDR3 length equals 16 residues. DNA for the CDR3: TGTGCCAGCAGCCGTGGACTAGCGGGAGCTTCCGATGAGCAGTTCTTC. Protein sequence: CASSRGLAGASDEQFF.

The genes are TRBV9 and TRBJ1-2, with D possibly TRBD1 on 6 matching bases. CDR3 length equals 19 residues. V was shortened by 3 bases and J by 0 bases, with 24 bases between the two germline ends. Germline values: CDR1 SGDLS, CDR2 YYNGEE. In DNA, the CDR3 is TGTGCCAGCAGCGAGGGACTAGGACAGCTACGTTCCACTAACTATGGCTACACCTTC. It codes for CASSEGLGQLRSTNYGYTF.

This rearrangement joins TRBV12-5 to TRBJ1-1; a possible D gene is TRBD1 (5 bases). Trimming removed 6 bases at V and 6 bases at J, with 20 bases between. Germline V lookup: CDR1 LGHNT, CDR2 FRNRAP. The CDR3 totals 15 residues. The CDR3 nucleotides read TGTGCTAGTGGCCCCCTTGGGGCGGGGAGGGCTGAAGCTTTCTTT. The encoded protein is CASGPLGAGRAEAFF. The full variable domain, completed using reference TRBV12-5 and TRBJ1-1, is DARVTQTPRHKVTEMGQEVTMRCQPILGHNTVFWYRQTMMQGLELLAYFRNRAPLDDSGMPKDRFSAEMPDATLATLKIQPSEPRDSAVYFCASGPLGAGRAEAFFGQGTRLTVV.

The chain uses TRBV30 and TRBJ2-7; no definite D call. Germline CDR1 is GTSNPN and CDR2 is SVGIG (reference sequence). V shed 8 bases and J shed 4 bases, with 24 bases lying between them. This CDR3 has 15 residues. CDR3 residues: CAIAETWGGRYEQYF. CDR3 sequence (DNA): TGTGCCATCGCGGAGACTTGGGGTGGAAGATACGAGCAGTACTTC. The variable domain in full, completed from reference TRBV30 and TRBJ2-7, reads SQTIHQWPATLVQPVGSPLSLECTVEGTSNPNLYWYRQAAGRGLQLLFYSVGIGQISSEVPQNLSASRPQDRQFILSSKKLLLSDSGFYLCAIAETWGGRYEQYFGPGTRLTVT.

The V gene is TRBV27, the J gene TRBJ2-3, with a weak D call TRBD2 (6 bases). Trimming shortened V by 8 bases and J by 4 bases, and 19 bases separated the two germline ends. This CDR3 comprises 15 residues. The germline V gene encodes CDR1 MNHEY and CDR2 SMNVEV (reference sequence). The CDR3: CASPNEEGRADTQYF. The CDR3 coding sequence is TGTGCCAGCCCGAATGAGGAGGGGCGCGCAGATACGCAGTATTTT.

The CDR3 loop is CASPGPSTTNEKLFF. In nucleotides, the CDR3 is TGTGCCAGCCCCGGGCCGTCCACAACTAATGAAAAACTGTTTTTT. This sequence joins TRBV7-9 and TRBJ1-4; no clear D gene. CDR3 length: 15 residues. Germline V gene sequence: CDR1 SEHNR, CDR2 FQNEAQ (reference sequence). The V end lost 8 bases, the J end lost 0 bases, and 13 bases lay between the germline ends. The full variable domain, with the rest looked up from reference TRBV7-9 and TRBJ1-4, is DTGVSQNPRHKITKRGQNVTFRCDPISEHNRLYWYRQTLGQGPEFLTYFQNEAQLEKSRLLSDRFSAERPKGSFSTLEIQRTEQGDSAMYLCASPGPSTTNEKLFFGSGTQLSVL.

The chain couples TRBV15 to TRBJ1-2; D might be TRBD1 (5 bases). The ends were cut back, 4 bases at V and 6 bases at J, with 9 bases in the middle. CDR1 and CDR2 from the germline V gene are LNHNV and YYDKDF (reference sequence). This CDR3 has 12 amino acids. CDR3 sequence reads: CATSMRGNGYTF. The CDR3 region has the DNA TGTGCCACCAGCATGCGGGGGAATGGCTACACCTTC.

This clone was detected only once. The chain is built from TRBV6-5 and TRBJ2-1; D possibly corresponds to TRBD2 (6 bases). CDR1 and CDR2 from the germline V gene are MNHEY and SVGAGI. V gave up 7 bases and J gave up 2 bases, with 15 bases separating them. This CDR3 is 15 amino acids long. CDR3: CASNRRGRTYNEQFF. DNA for the CDR3: TGTGCCAGCAACAGGAGGGGAAGGACCTACAATGAGCAGTTCTTC.

V gene TRBV24-1 combines with J gene TRBJ1-2; 10 bases line up with TRBD1. The V and J ends lost 1 base and 5 bases, in that order; junction bases with no gene match: 9. Germline V CDR1 and CDR2: KGHDR, SFDVKD. CDR3 length: 17 amino acids. CDR3 amino acids: CATSDLDGDRGPYGYTF. In nucleotides, the CDR3 is TGTGCCACCAGTGATTTAGATGGGGACAGGGGCCCTTATGGCTACACCTTC.

To note about this clone: The same CDR3 is also encoded by other DNA sequences in this sample. The V call is TRBV28, the J call TRBJ2-7; possibly TRBD2 for D (6 bases). CDR3 length: 12 residues. V lost 3 bases and J lost 5, with 8 bases in between. Germline CDR1 is MDHEN and CDR2 is SYDVKM. The CDR3 loop reads CASSLWRDEQYF. The CDR3, as DNA: TGTGCCAGCAGTTTGTGGAGGGACGAGCAGTACTTC. The full variable domain, in which reference TRBV28 and TRBJ2-7 provide the parts outside the CDR3, is DVKVTQSSRYLVKRTGEKVFLECVQDMDHENMFWYRQDPGLGLRLIYFSYDVKMKEKGDIPEGYSVSREKKERFSLILESASTNQTSMYLCASSLWRDEQYFGPGTRLTVT.

This rearrangement joins TRBV5-1 to TRBJ1-1, with TRBD1 as a possible D gene (5 bases). The CDR3 runs to 14 residues. Trimming pared 5 bases from V and 2 bases from J, leaving 13 bases between. Germline V gene data show CDR1 as SGHRS and CDR2 as YFSETQ. CDR3 coding DNA: TGCGCCAGCAGTACCGGGGGAGGAAACACTGAAGCTTTCTTT. Translating gives CASSTGGGNTEAFF.